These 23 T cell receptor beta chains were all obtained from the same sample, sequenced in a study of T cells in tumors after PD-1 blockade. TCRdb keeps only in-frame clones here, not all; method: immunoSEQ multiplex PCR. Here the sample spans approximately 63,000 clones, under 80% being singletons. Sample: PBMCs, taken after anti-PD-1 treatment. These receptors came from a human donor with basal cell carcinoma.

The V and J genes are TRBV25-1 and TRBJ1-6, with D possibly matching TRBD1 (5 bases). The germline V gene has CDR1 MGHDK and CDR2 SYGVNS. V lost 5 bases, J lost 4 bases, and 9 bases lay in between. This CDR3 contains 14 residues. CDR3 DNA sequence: TGTGCCAGCAGTCACAGGATGTATAATTCACCCCTCCACTTT. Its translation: CASSHRMYNSPLHF.

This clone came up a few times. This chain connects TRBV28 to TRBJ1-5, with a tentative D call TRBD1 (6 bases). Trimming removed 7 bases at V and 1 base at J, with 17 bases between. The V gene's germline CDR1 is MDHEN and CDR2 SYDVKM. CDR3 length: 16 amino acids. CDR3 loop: CASKSLETGSNQPQHF. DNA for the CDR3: TGTGCCAGCAAGAGCTTAGAAACAGGGAGCAATCAGCCCCAGCATTTT.

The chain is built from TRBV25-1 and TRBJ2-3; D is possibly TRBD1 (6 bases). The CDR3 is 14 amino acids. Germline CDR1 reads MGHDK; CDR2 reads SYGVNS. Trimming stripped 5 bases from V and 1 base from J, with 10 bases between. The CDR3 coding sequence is TGTGCCAGCAGTATTAACAGGGGCACAGATACGCAGTATTTT. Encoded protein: CASSINRGTDTQYF. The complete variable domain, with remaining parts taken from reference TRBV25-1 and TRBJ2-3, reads EADIYQTPRYLVIGTGKKITLECSQTMGHDKMYWYQQDPGMELHLIHYSYGVNSTEKGDLSSESTVSRIRTEHFPLTLESARPSHTSQYLCASSINRGTDTQYFGPGTRLTVL.

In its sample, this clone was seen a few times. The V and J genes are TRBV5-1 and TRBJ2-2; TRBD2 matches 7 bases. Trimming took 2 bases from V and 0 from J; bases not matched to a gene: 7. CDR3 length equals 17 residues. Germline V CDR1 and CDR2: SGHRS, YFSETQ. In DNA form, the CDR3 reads TGCGCCAGCAGCTTCCCGACGGGGAGGGCGAACACCGGGGAGCTGTTTTTT. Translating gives CASSFPTGRANTGELFF.

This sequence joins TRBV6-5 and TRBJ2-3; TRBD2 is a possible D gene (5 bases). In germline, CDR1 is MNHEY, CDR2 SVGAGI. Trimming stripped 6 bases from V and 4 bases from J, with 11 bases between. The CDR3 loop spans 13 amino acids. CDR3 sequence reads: CASRPPGSDTQYF. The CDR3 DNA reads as TGTGCCAGCAGACCCCCGGGGTCAGATACGCAGTATTTT.

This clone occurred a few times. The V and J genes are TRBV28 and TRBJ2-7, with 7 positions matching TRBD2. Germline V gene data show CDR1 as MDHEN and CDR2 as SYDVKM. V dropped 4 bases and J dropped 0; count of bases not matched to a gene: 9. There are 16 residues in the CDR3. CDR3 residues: CASSSYARGSSYEQYF. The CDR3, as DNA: TGTGCCAGCAGTTCCTATGCGCGGGGGAGCTCCTACGAGCAGTACTTC.

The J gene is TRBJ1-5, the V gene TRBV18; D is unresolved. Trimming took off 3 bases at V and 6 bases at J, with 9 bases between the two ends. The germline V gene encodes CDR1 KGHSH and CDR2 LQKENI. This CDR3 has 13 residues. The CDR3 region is CASSPEPGQPQHF. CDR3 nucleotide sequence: TGTGCCAGCTCACCTGAGCCGGGTCAGCCCCAGCATTTT.

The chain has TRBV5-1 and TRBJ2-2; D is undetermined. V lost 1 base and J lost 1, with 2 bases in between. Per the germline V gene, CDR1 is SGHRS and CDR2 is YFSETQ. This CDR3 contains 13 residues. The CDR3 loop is CASSLLNTGELFF. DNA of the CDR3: TGCGCCAGCAGCTTGCTGAACACCGGGGAGCTGTTTTTT.

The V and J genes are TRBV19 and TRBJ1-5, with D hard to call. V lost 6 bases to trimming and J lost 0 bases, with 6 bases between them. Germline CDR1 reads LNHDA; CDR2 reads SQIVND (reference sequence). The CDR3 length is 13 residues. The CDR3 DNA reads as TGTGCCAGTAGAGGATATAGCAATCAGCCCCAGCATTTT. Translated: CASRGYSNQPQHF.

CDR3 region: CASRAENTGELFF. CDR3 DNA sequence: TGTGCCAGTCGAGCGGAGAACACCGGGGAGCTGTTTTTT. The V and J genes are TRBV27 and TRBJ2-2, with a possible D match to TRBD2 (5 bases). The germline CDR1 and CDR2 sequences are MNHEY and SMNVEV (reference sequence). This CDR3 is 13 amino acids long. Between the trimmed V and J ends, which lost 9 bases and 1 base, there was a span of 9 bases.

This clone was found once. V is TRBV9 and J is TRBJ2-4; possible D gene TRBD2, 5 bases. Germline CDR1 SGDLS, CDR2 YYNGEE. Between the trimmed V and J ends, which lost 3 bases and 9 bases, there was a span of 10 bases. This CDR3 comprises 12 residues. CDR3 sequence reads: CASSEDLVIQYF. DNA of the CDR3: TGTGCCAGCAGCGAGGACTTGGTCATTCAGTACTTC.

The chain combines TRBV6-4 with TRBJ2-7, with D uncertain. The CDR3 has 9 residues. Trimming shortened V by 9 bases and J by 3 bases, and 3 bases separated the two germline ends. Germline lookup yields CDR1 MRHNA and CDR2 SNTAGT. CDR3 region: CARHYEQYF. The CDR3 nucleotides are TGTGCCAGACACTACGAGCAGTACTTC.

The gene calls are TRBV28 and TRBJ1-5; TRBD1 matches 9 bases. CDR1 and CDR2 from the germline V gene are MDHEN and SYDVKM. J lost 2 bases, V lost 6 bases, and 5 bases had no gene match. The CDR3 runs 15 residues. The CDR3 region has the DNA TGTGCCAGCAGATGGACAGGGGACGGCAATCAGCCCCAGCATTTT. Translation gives CASRWTGDGNQPQHF.

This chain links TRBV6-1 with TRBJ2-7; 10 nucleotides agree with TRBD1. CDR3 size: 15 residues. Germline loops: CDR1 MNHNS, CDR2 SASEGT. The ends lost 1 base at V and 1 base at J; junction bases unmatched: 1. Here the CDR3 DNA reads TGTGCCAGCAGTGAAGAGGGACAGGGGTCCTACGAGCAGTACTTC. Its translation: CASSEEGQGSYEQYF.

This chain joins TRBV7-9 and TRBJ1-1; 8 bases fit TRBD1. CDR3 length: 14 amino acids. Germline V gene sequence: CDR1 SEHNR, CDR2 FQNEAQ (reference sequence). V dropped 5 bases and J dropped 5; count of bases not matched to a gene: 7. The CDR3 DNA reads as TGTGCCAGCAGCCCACAGGGGGGGGTGACTGAAGCTTTCTTT. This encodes CASSPQGGVTEAFF.

The CDR3 protein is CASSQAGKETQYF. In DNA, the CDR3 is TGTGCCAGCAGCCAAGCAGGGAAAGAGACCCAGTACTTC. The chain joins TRBV5-4 to TRBJ2-5; maybe TRBD1 (5 bases). V shed 4 bases and J shed 3 bases, with 10 bases lying between them. Germline V CDR1 and CDR2: SGHNT, YYREEE (reference sequence). The CDR3 is made up of 13 amino acids.

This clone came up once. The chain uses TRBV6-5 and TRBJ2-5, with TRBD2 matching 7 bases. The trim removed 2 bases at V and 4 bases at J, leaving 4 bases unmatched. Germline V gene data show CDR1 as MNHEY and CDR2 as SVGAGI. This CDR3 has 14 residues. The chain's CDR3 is CASSYKWGGETQYF. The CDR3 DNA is TGTGCCAGCAGTTACAAGTGGGGGGGAGAGACCCAGTACTTC.

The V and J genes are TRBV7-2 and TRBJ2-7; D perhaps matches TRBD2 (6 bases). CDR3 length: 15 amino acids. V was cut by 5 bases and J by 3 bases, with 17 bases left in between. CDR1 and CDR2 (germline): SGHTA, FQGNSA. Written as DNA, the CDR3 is TGTGCCAGCAGCCCCCCCGGGACTCCAGGCTACGAGCAGTACTTC. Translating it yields CASSPPGTPGYEQYF.

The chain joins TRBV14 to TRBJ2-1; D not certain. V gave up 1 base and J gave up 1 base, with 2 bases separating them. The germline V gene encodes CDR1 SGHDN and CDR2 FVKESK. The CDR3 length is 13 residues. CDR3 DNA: TGTGCCAGCAGCCAAGGATCCTACAATGAGCAGTTCTTC. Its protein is CASSQGSYNEQFF.

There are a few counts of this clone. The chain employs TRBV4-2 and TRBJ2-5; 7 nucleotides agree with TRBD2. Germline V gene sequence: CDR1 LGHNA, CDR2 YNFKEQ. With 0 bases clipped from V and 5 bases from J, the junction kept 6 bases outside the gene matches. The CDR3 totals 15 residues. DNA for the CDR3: TGTGCCAGCAGCCAAGACGCGGGGGTGGGGGAGACCCAGTACTTC. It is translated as CASSQDAGVGETQYF.

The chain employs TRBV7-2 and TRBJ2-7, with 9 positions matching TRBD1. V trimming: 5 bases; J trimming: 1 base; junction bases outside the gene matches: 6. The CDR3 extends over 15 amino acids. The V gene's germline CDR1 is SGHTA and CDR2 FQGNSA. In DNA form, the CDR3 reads TGTGCCAGCAGCGACCGACAGGGGGTATCCTACGAGCAGTACTTC. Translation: CASSDRQGVSYEQYF. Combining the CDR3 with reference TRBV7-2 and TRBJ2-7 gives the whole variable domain GAGVSQSPSNKVTEKGKDVELRCDPISGHTALYWYRQSLGQGLEFLIYFQGNSAPDKSGLPSDRFSAERTGGSVSTLTIQRTQQEDSAVYLCASSDRQGVSYEQYFGPGTRLTVT.

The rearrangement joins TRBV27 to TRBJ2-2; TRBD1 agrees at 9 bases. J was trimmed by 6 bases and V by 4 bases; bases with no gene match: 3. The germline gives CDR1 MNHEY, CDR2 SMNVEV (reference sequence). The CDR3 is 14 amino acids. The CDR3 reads CASSYRGRAGELFF. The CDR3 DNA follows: TGTGCCAGCAGTTACAGGGGGCGGGCCGGGGAGCTGTTTTTT.

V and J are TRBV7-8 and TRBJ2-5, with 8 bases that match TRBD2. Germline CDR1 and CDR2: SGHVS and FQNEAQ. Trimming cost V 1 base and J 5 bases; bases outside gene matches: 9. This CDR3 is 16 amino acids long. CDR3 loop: CASSLGGRGGRETQYF. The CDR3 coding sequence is TGTGCCAGCAGCTTAGGGGGCCGGGGGGGCCGTGAGACCCAGTACTTC.